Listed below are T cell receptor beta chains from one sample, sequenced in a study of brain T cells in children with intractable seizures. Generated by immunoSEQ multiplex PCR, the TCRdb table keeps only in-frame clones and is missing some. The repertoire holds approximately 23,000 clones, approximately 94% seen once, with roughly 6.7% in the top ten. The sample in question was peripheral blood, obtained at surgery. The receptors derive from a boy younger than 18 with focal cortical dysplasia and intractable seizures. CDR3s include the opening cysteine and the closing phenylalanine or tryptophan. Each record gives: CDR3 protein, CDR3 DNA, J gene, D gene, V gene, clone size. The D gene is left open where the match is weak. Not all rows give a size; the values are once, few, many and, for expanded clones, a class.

CASNRRGGRNQPQHF,TGCGCCAGCAATCGGAGGGGAGGGAGAAATCAGCCCCAGCATTTT,TRBJ1-5,-,TRBV23-1,-
CASNWSGRLNYEQYF,TGTGCCAGCAACTGGTCCGGACGGTTGAACTACGAGCAGTACTTC,TRBJ2-7,-,TRBV6-5,-
CSAPVNYGYTF,TGCAGTGCTCCAGTTAACTATGGCTACACCTTC,TRBJ1-2,-,TRBV20-1,-
CASRPQRGENYGYTF,TGTGCCAGCAGGCCCCAACGGGGGGAGAACTATGGCTACACCTTC,TRBJ1-2,-,TRBV6-4,-
CASRQRGLETQYF,TGTGCCAGCAGGCAACGGGGGCTTGAGACCCAGTACTTC,TRBJ2-5,-,TRBV5-6,-
CARSLGGYTF,TGTGCCAGAAGCTTAGGAGGCTACACCTTC,TRBJ1-2,-,TRBV5-3,-
CASSSLAGGLSEQYF,TGTGCCAGCAGCTCACTAGCGGGGGGGCTTTCCGAGCAGTACTTC,TRBJ2-7,TRBD2,TRBV27,-
CASSLTRTTKAFF,TGTGCCAGCAGCCTAACGAGGACAACAAAAGCTTTCTTT,TRBJ1-1,-,TRBV27,-
CASKSYTEAFF,TGTGCCAGCAAGAGTTACACTGAAGCTTTCTTT,TRBJ1-1,-,TRBV2,-
CASSLGTVQETQYF,TGTGCCAGCAGCCTCGGGACTGTACAAGAGACCCAGTACTTC,TRBJ2-5,-,TRBV7-8,-
CASSSRVNTEAFF,TGTGCCAGCAGTTCCAGAGTGAACACTGAAGCTTTCTTT,TRBJ1-1,-,TRBV27,-
CASSPGTRNEQFF,TGTGCCAGCAGCCCCGGGACCCGTAATGAGCAGTTCTTC,TRBJ2-1,-,TRBV27,-
CASSEGTVPNQPQHF,TGTGCCAGCAGTGAAGGGACAGTACCCAATCAGCCCCAGCATTTT,TRBJ1-5,TRBD1,TRBV28,-
CASSQEPKTLNTEAFF,TGTGCCAGCAGCCAAGAACCAAAGACCTTGAACACTGAAGCTTTCTTT,TRBJ1-1,-,TRBV4-2,-
CASSQDQGRGSPLHF,TGTGCCAGCAGCCAAGATCAGGGCAGGGGATCACCCCTCCACTTT,TRBJ1-6,-,TRBV3-1/TRBV3-2,few
CASSLLRTGGNTEAFF,TGTGCCAGCAGCTTATTGAGAACAGGTGGGAACACTGAAGCTTTCTTT,TRBJ1-1,-,TRBV7-2,-
CASSFGSQGQPQHF,TGTGCCAGCAGCTTCGGCAGTCAAGGACAGCCCCAGCATTTT,TRBJ1-5,-,TRBV11-2,-
CASSPFRTRVYNEQFF,TGTGCCAGCTCACCGTTTCGAACCCGCGTCTACAATGAGCAGTTCTTC,TRBJ2-1,-,TRBV18,-
CASSYTTGFFEAFF,TGTGCCAGCAGTTACACGACAGGATTTTTCGAAGCTTTCTTT,TRBJ1-1,-,TRBV6-2/TRBV6-3,-
CASSLRGGGGELFF,TGTGCCAGCAGCTTGCGAGGAGGAGGCGGGGAGCTGTTTTTT,TRBJ2-2,-,TRBV5-4,-
CASSLYQQETQYF,TGTGCCAGCAGTTTATACCAGCAAGAGACCCAGTACTTC,TRBJ2-5,-,TRBV12-3/TRBV12-4,-
CATSRSTSYGAFF,TGTGCCACCAGCAGGTCTACGTCCTACGGAGCTTTCTTT,TRBJ1-1,-,TRBV15,once
CASSSRGLVTEAFF,TGTGCCAGCAGTTCGAGGGGCTTGGTCACTGAAGCTTTCTTT,TRBJ1-1,-,TRBV6-5,-
CASSPKPSGGLGTDTQYF,TGTGCCAGCTCACCAAAGCCTAGCGGGGGGCTTGGCACAGATACGCAGTATTTT,TRBJ2-3,TRBD2,TRBV18,-
CASSLQESFRSAEAFF,TGTGCCAGCAGCTTACAGGAGTCCTTCCGGAGCGCTGAAGCTTTCTTT,TRBJ1-1,-,TRBV13,-
CASSPRRTGTYTDTQYF,TGTGCCAGCAGCCCCCGGCGGACAGGGACCTACACAGATACGCAGTATTTT,TRBJ2-3,-,TRBV21-1,-
CASSEPTTYNEQFF,TGCGCCAGCAGTGAACCTACCACCTACAATGAGCAGTTCTTC,TRBJ2-1,-,TRBV5-1,-
CASSPGTASGVGYTF,TGTGCCAGCAGTCCAGGGACAGCGAGCGGGGTTGGCTACACCTTC,TRBJ1-2,TRBD1,TRBV28,-
CASSGRPGTGGIEQYF,TGTGCCAGCAGCGGCCGACCCGGGACAGGGGGGATCGAGCAGTACTTC,TRBJ2-7,TRBD1,TRBV3-1/TRBV3-2,-
CASSLTGGSGELFF,TGTGCCAGCAGCCTTACAGGGGGCAGTGGGGAGCTGTTTTTT,TRBJ2-2,TRBD1,TRBV7-7,-